A few counts support the clone carrying this T cell receptor (beta chain). As yet, its antigen is unknown. Noted treatment: approximately nine-day PBMC culture with coronavirus spike peptide pools or control peptides (ViraFEST assay). This CDR3 has 15 amino acids. CDR1 SNHLY and CDR2 FYNNEI come from the germline V gene. Trimming removed 6 bases from V and 3 bases from J, with 17 bases in between. The assay that was used to sequence DNA from cultured CD4+ T cells was the Oncomine TCR Beta short-read assay. TCRdb re-called the PCR reads through MiXCR, storing one row per CDR3 protein. Of under 20,000 distinct CDR3 sequences in the sample, approximately 26% are singletons; the top ten hold under 13%. These data come from a study of vaccination and CD4 T cells after COVID-19.

Specimen: cultured CD4+ T cells from blood. V usage is TRBV2 and J usage is TRBJ2-5; D remains ambiguous. This sequence originates from a human donor with COVID-19. This chain's CDR3 is CASRGVAKTKETQYF. CDR3 DNA sequence: TGTGCCAGCAGAGGTGTGGCGAAGACGAAAGAGACCCAGTACTTC. The variable domain in full, completed from reference TRBV2 and TRBJ2-5, reads EPEVTQTPSHQVTQMGQEVILRCVPISNHLYFYWYRQILGQKVEFLVSFYNNEISEKSEIFDDQFSVERPDGSNFTLKIRSTKLEDSAMYFCASRGVAKTKETQYFGPGTRLLVL.